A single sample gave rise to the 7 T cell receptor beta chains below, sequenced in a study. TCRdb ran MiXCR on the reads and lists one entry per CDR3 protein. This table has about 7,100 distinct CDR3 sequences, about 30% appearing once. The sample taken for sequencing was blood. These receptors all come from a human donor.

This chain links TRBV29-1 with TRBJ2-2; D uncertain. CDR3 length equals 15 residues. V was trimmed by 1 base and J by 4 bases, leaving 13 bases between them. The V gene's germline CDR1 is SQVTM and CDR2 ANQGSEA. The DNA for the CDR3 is TGCAGCGTTGAAGTAGAAGGGTTGGTCACCGGGGAGCTGTTTTTT. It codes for CSVEVEGLVTGELFF.

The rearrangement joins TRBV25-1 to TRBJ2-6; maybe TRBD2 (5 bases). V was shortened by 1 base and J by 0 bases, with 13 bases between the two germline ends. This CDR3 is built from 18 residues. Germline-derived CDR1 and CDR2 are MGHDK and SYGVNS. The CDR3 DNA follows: TGTGCCAGCAGTGAATCCTGGGGTGAGGGCTCTGGGGCCAACGTCCTGACTTTC. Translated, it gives CASSESWGEGSGANVLTF.

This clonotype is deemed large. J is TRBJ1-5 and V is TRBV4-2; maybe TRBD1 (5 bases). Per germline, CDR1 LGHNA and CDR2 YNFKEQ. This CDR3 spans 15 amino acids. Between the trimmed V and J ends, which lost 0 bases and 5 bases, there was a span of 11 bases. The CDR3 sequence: CASSQEVRDHQPQHF. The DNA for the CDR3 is TGTGCCAGCAGCCAAGAGGTCAGGGATCATCAGCCCCAGCATTTT.

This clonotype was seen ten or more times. The CDR3 loop reads CSASGRYEQYF. The DNA of the CDR3 is TGCAGTGCCAGCGGGCGCTACGAGCAGTACTTC. The gene calls are TRBV20-1 and TRBJ2-7; tentatively, D is TRBD2 (6 bases). The germline V and J ends were trimmed by 6 bases and 3 bases, with 9 bases remaining between them. Germline loops: CDR1 DFQATT, CDR2 SNEGSKA (reference sequence). The CDR3 consists of 11 residues.

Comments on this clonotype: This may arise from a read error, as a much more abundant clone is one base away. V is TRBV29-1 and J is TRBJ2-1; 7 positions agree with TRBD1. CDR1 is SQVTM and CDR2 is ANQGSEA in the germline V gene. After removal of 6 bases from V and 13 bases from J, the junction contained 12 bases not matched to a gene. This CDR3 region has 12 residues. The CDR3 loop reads CSVQGGQETQFF. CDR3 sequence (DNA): TGCAGCGTCCAAGGGGGCCAAGAGACCCAGTTCTTC.

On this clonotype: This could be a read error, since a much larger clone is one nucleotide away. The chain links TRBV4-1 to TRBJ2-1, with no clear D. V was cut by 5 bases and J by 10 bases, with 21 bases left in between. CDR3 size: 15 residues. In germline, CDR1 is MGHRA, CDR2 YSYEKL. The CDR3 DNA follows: TGCGCCAGCAGCTTCGGTGTCCGGGTAGGCTACGAGCAGTTCTTC. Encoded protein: CASSFGVRVGYEQFF.

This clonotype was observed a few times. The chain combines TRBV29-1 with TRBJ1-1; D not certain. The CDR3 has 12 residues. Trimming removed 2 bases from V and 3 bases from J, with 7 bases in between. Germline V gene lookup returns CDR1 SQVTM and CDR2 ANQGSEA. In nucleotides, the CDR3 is TGCAGCGTTGAACATACGGACACTGAAGCTTTCTTT. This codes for CSVEHTDTEAFF.